These 13 T cell receptor beta chains were sequenced from one sample in a study of shared clonotypes between healthy human individuals. Clones were sequenced by immunoSEQ multiplex PCR, and TCRdb holds only the in-frame ones, with some missing. This sample has about 2.2 million clones, with 85% to 95% found just once. Naive CD8 isolation took CD45RO-negative cells positively selected for CCR7 and excluded terminally differentiated effector memory CD45RA+ cells. The sequencing input was naive CD8+ T cells from PBMCs. These receptors were obtained from a young man in good health. Some clones in this sample may be carry-over from other donors' samples.

The rearrangement uses TRBV6-1 and TRBJ2-1, with 8 bases aligning to TRBD1. Germline values: CDR1 MNHNS, CDR2 SASEGT. This CDR3 contains 13 residues. V lost 8 bases to trimming and J lost 9 bases; unmatched junction nucleotides: 9. The CDR3 reads CASQDRVGFEQFF. The CDR3 coding sequence is TGTGCCAGCCAGGACAGGGTGGGTTTTGAGCAGTTCTTC.

The chain links TRBV29-1 to TRBJ1-3, with D unclear. The CDR3 spans 12 residues. Germline V lookup: CDR1 SQVTM, CDR2 ANQGSEA. V gave up 6 bases and J gave up 3 bases, with 9 bases separating them. CDR3 residues: CSVQINGNTIYF. The CDR3 nucleotides read TGCAGCGTCCAAATTAATGGAAACACCATATATTTT.

This sequence joins TRBV6-5 and TRBJ2-7; TRBD2 aligns across 10 bases. Germline loops: CDR1 MNHEY, CDR2 SVGAGI. Losses at the gene ends were 0 bases for V and 6 bases for J; bases not matched to a gene: 5. This CDR3 is built from 15 residues. The CDR3 nucleotides are TGTGCCAGCAGTTACTCGCTAGCGGGAGAGTCCGAGCAGTACTTC. This codes for CASSYSLAGESEQYF.

V gene TRBV6-5 combines with J gene TRBJ1-1; possibly TRBD1 for D (6 bases). CDR3 length: 13 amino acids. Germline CDR1 and CDR2: MNHEY and SVGAGI. V dropped 6 bases and J dropped 3 bases, with 11 bases sitting between them. Here the CDR3 DNA reads TGTGCCAGCAGCCCCCACAGGGACACTGAAGCTTTCTTT. Protein product: CASSPHRDTEAFF.

The V call is TRBV15, the J call TRBJ2-1, with 12 bases that match TRBD2. This CDR3 is built from 15 residues. The ends lost 6 bases at V and 6 bases at J; junction bases unmatched: 6. The germline CDR1 and CDR2 sequences are LNHNV and YYDKDF (reference sequence). The CDR3 DNA reads as TGTGCCACCAGGATGGGACTAGCGGGCCTCAATGAGCAGTTCTTC. It yields the protein CATRMGLAGLNEQFF.

The V gene is TRBV6-5, the J gene TRBJ1-2, with D possibly being TRBD1 (5 bases). Trimming took 4 bases from V and 0 from J, leaving 12 bases between them. The germline V gene has CDR1 MNHEY and CDR2 SVGAGI. CDR3 length: 15 residues. The CDR3 DNA reads TGTGCCAGCAGTTTGCTAAGGACACCTAACTATGGCTACACCTTC. Its translation: CASSLLRTPNYGYTF.

The J gene is TRBJ2-3, the V gene TRBV27, with D tentatively TRBD2 (5 bases). CDR1 is MNHEY and CDR2 is SMNVEV in the germline V gene (reference sequence). The V and J ends lost 7 bases and 0 bases respectively, with 20 bases between them. CDR3 length: 17 residues. The CDR3 nucleotides are TGTGCCAGCATCCGCCTAGCCCACCCACTTAGCACAGATACGCAGTATTTT. Translating it yields CASIRLAHPLSTDTQYF.

This chain links TRBV4-2 with TRBJ2-2, with TRBD2 identical over 9 bases. CDR3 length equals 16 residues. Trimming at V came to 0 bases and at J to 6 bases, leaving 5 bases not matched to a gene. CDR1 LGHNA and CDR2 YNFKEQ come from the germline V gene. The CDR3 region has the DNA TGTGCCAGCAGCCAAGATTGGCGGGAGGGCGCCGGGGAGCTGTTTTTT. It codes for CASSQDWREGAGELFF.

The chain combines TRBV4-1 with TRBJ2-7, with 10 bases fitting TRBD2. V was clipped by 0 bases and J by 3 bases; unmatched bases: 8. The CDR3 runs to 17 residues. Germline V gene lookup returns CDR1 MGHRA and CDR2 YSYEKL. The CDR3 loop is CASSQDLGTSEFYEQYF. The CDR3 nucleotides are TGCGCCAGCAGCCAAGACCTCGGGACTAGCGAGTTCTACGAGCAGTACTTC.

The rearrangement uses TRBV28 and TRBJ2-7; D unresolved. Germline V gene sequence: CDR1 MDHEN, CDR2 SYDVKM. The germline V and J ends were trimmed by 3 bases and 2 bases, with 11 bases remaining between them. This CDR3 is 14 amino acids long. In nucleotides, the CDR3 is TGTGCCAGCAGTTTCATCGGGTTCACCTACGAGCAGTACTTC. As protein: CASSFIGFTYEQYF.

This rearrangement joins TRBV4-1 to TRBJ1-2, with D tentatively TRBD1 (5 bases). CDR1 is MGHRA and CDR2 is YSYEKL in the germline V gene. V was shortened by 4 bases and J by 7 bases, with 13 bases between the two germline ends. The CDR3 contains 13 residues. CDR3 sequence reads: CASSPIGGRGYTF. The CDR3 coding sequence is TGCGCCAGCAGCCCCATCGGGGGTCGTGGCTACACCTTC.

This clone was recorded once. The genes are TRBV28 and TRBJ2-7; possibly TRBD1 or TRBD2 for D (5 bases each). Germline V gene sequence: CDR1 MDHEN, CDR2 SYDVKM. This CDR3 region has 14 residues. The V and J ends lost 5 bases and 6 bases respectively, with 17 bases between them. Here the CDR3 DNA reads TGTGCCAGCAGTATTTCAGGGACCGCGGGCGAGCAGTACTTC. This codes for CASSISGTAGEQYF.

The rearrangement uses TRBV27 and TRBJ2-7; D tentatively fits TRBD1 or TRBD2 (5 bases each). In germline, CDR1 is MNHEY, CDR2 SMNVEV (reference sequence). The V end lost 2 bases, the J end lost 2 bases, and 13 bases lay between the germline ends. The CDR3 runs 15 residues. The CDR3 region has the DNA TGTGCCAGCAGTTTAAGAGGGGCTGGCGCCTACGAGCAGTACTTC. Protein: CASSLRGAGAYEQYF.